These 9 T cell receptor beta chains originate from one sample sequenced in a study of beta chain features in type 1 diabetes. Reverse transcription of all isolated RNA meant that expressed TCRB transcripts were sequenced. The protocol was immunoSEQ multiplex PCR, while the TCRdb copy is restricted to in-frame clones and leaves out a portion. In the table there are roughly 230,000 clones, roughly 9.6% of which are singletons. Sequencing was performed on naive CD4+ T cells from blood. These receptors originate from a woman aged 18-29 years in good health.

The chain couples TRBV5-1 to TRBJ2-2, with D possibly matching TRBD1 (5 bases). With 0 bases removed from V and 6 bases from J, the gap between germline ends came to 6 bases. Germline lookup yields CDR1 SGHRS and CDR2 YFSETQ. The CDR3 consists of 13 residues. The CDR3 reads CASSLVGAGELFF. The CDR3 DNA follows: TGCGCCAGCAGCTTGGTAGGGGCCGGGGAGCTGTTTTTT.

In this sample, this clone turned up a few times. The chain uses TRBV6-4 and TRBJ1-1; 7 bases are a match to TRBD1. V shed 9 bases and J 0 bases; nucleotides not matched to a gene: 4. Germline V gene lookup returns CDR1 MRHNA and CDR2 SNTAGT. The CDR3 covers 13 residues. In DNA, the CDR3 is TGTGCCAGGAGACAGGGTTTGAACACTGAAGCTTTCTTT. It yields the protein CARRQGLNTEAFF.

This clone was recorded a few times. The J gene is TRBJ1-3, the V gene TRBV30; D possibly corresponds to TRBD1 (5 bases). V shed 4 bases and J shed 3 bases, with 16 bases lying between them. Germline V gene data show CDR1 as GTSNPN and CDR2 as SVGIG (reference sequence). The CDR3 spans 15 residues. The CDR3 DNA sequence: TGTGCCTGGACCCTCAAGGGGAGGGATGGAAACACCATATATTTT. Protein product: CAWTLKGRDGNTIYF.

This clone was observed a handful of times. V gene TRBV5-1 combines with J gene TRBJ1-1; possibly TRBD1 for D (5 bases). Trimming removed 2 bases at V and 1 base at J, with 12 bases between. The germline CDR1 and CDR2 sequences are SGHRS and YFSETQ. CDR3 length equals 15 residues. The CDR3 sequence: CASSFGHQGNTEAFF. The CDR3 DNA follows: TGCGCCAGCAGCTTTGGTCACCAGGGGAACACTGAAGCTTTCTTT. Together with reference TRBV5-1 and TRBJ1-1, the CDR3 gives the full variable domain: KAGVTQTPRYLIKTRGQQVTLSCSPISGHRSVSWYQQTPGQGLQFLFEYFSETQRNKGNFPGRFSGRQFSNSRSEMNVSTLELGDSALYLCASSFGHQGNTEAFFGQGTRLTVV.

The table lists this clone with a few counts. The chain couples TRBV19 to TRBJ2-3, with unresolved D. This CDR3 has 14 residues. The germline V and J ends were trimmed by 2 bases and 3 bases, with 9 bases remaining between them. In germline, CDR1 is LNHDA, CDR2 SQIVND (reference sequence). Here the CDR3 DNA reads TGTGCCAGTAGTATAAGGCGGATAACAGATACGCAGTATTTT. It encodes CASSIRRITDTQYF.

This chain links TRBV15 with TRBJ2-1; TRBD1 matches at 10 bases. In germline, CDR1 is LNHNV, CDR2 YYDKDF (reference sequence). This CDR3 is 17 amino acids long. J was trimmed by 3 bases and V by 1 base; bases with no gene match: 6. In DNA, the CDR3 is TGTGCCACCAGCAGAGCAGAGGACAGGGGGTTCTACAATGAGCAGTTCTTC. It translates to CATSRAEDRGFYNEQFF.

The chain combines TRBV5-1 with TRBJ2-2, with TRBD1 matching over 11 bases. The germline V gene encodes CDR1 SGHRS and CDR2 YFSETQ. Trimming removed 3 bases from V and 4 bases from J; junction bases left unmatched: 8. This CDR3 comprises 17 residues. CDR3 sequence (DNA): TGCGCCAGCAGCTGGTTACCGGGACAGGGGGGCACCGGGGAGCTGTTTTTT. Amino acids: CASSWLPGQGGTGELFF.

This clone appeared a few times. CDR3 amino acids: CASRDSRNQPQHF. The CDR3 region has the DNA TGTGCCAGCAGAGACAGTCGAAATCAGCCCCAGCATTTT. The rearrangement links TRBV2 to TRBJ1-5, with a tentative D call TRBD1 (5 bases). The V end lost 6 bases, the J end lost 4 bases, and 10 bases lay between the germline ends. The CDR3 runs to 13 residues. Germline V lookup: CDR1 SNHLY, CDR2 FYNNEI.

This clone was recorded a few times. The chain joins TRBV27 to TRBJ2-7; D perhaps matches TRBD2 (5 bases). Germline loops: CDR1 MNHEY, CDR2 SMNVEV (reference sequence). This CDR3 is built from 17 residues. V shed 4 bases and J shed 0 bases, with 19 bases lying between them. CDR3 region: CASSSPSRGGPSYEQYF. For the CDR3, the DNA is TGTGCCAGCAGTTCCCCTTCTCGGGGTGGCCCCTCCTACGAGCAGTACTTC.